One TCR beta chain is described in this entry. This CDR3 is 14 amino acids long. The V segment lost 0 bases and the J segment 8 bases; nucleotides outside the gene matches: 4. Germline CDR1 is KGHSH and CDR2 is LQKENI. The data stem from a study of blood T cell repertoires in COVID-19. The wider study: Acute and convalescent COVID-19 samples came from the United States, Italy and Spain. Sample material is recorded as cDNA or gDNA derived from T cells, B-cell-depleted T cells, or PBMCs.

Methods used by the authors: Quantification of nucleated cells was approximated via reference gene primer amplification. The assay was immunoSEQ multiplex PCR, and TCRdb's table has in-frame clones only and misses some. V and J calls and clone size are copied from that table; D and trimming were computed from the DNA. Of 200,000 to 300,000 clones in the sample, approximately 78% were seen once. The TCR was taken from a woman aged 18-29 years with acute or convalescent COVID-19. The V call is TRBV18, the J call TRBJ1-3; 7 nucleotides line up with TRBD1. Sequenced: peripheral blood. The chain's CDR3 is CASSPPGQSHTIYF. The CDR3 DNA follows: TGTGCCAGCTCACCACCGGGACAGAGTCACACCATATATTTT. The full variable domain, its missing parts supplied by reference TRBV18 and TRBJ1-3, is NAGVMQNPRHLVRRRGQEARLRCSPMKGHSHVYWYRQLPEEGLKFMVYLQKENIIDESGMPKERFSAEFPKEGPSILRIQQVVRGDSAAYFCASSPPGQSHTIYFGEGSWLTVV.